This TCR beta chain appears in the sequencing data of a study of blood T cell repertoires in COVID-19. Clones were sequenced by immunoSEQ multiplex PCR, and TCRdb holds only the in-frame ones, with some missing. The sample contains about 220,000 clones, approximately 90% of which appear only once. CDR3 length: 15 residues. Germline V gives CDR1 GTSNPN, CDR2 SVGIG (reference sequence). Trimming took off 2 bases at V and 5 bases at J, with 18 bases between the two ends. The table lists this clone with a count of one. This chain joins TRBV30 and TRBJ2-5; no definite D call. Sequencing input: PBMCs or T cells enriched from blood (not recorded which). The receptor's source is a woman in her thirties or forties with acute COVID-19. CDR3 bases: TGTGCCTGGAGTTCTTTCGGTGGTCTTACCGAGACCCAGTACTTC. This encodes CAWSSFGGLTETQYF.